Given below is one T cell receptor beta chain in context. The data originate from a study of cytomegalovirus exposure and HLA in healthy donors. PCR employed 60 Vbeta and 13 Jbeta primers. Sequencing was performed with immunoSEQ multiplex PCR; in TCRdb, only in-frame clones are kept and a portion is missing. The table lists 100,000 or so clones, roughly four fifths of them singletons. CDR1 SGHKS and CDR2 YYEKEE come from the germline V gene (reference sequence). The CDR3 length is 16 residues. The V and J ends lost 0 bases and 4 bases, in that order; junction bases with no gene match: 6. This chain uses TRBV5-5 with TRBJ2-7; 11 bases align to TRBD2. Source material: PBMCs. This TCR came from a woman in her forties in good health and CMV-seropositive. CDR3 sequence (DNA): TGTGCCAGCAGCTTGGCTACGGGACTAGCGGCATACGAGCAGTACTTC. It is translated as CASSLATGLAAYEQYF.